This T cell receptor (beta chain) was documented in a study of shared clonotypes between healthy human individuals. The germline V gene has CDR1 SNHLY and CDR2 FYNNEI. The CDR3 totals 14 residues. V lost 2 bases to trimming and J lost 3 bases, with 10 bases between them. The run depth of the assay was deep. Original handling: Junction-only sequences without quality scores were provided by ImmunoSEQ, so filtering was different. Only in-frame clones appear in the TCRdb table, and some are missing; sequencing was by immunoSEQ multiplex PCR. V and J calls and clone size are copied from that table; D and trimming were computed from the DNA. The profile shows over a million clones, 98% of them singletons.

The chain carries TRBV2 and TRBJ1-2, with D uncertain. Sequenced sample: naive CD4+ T cells sorted from blood. The subset here: CD45RA+ positively selected. This sequence was found in a man younger than 45 in good health. The CDR3 loop is CASSESQADYGYTF. The CDR3 DNA is TGTGCCAGCAGTGAAAGCCAGGCTGACTATGGCTACACCTTC.